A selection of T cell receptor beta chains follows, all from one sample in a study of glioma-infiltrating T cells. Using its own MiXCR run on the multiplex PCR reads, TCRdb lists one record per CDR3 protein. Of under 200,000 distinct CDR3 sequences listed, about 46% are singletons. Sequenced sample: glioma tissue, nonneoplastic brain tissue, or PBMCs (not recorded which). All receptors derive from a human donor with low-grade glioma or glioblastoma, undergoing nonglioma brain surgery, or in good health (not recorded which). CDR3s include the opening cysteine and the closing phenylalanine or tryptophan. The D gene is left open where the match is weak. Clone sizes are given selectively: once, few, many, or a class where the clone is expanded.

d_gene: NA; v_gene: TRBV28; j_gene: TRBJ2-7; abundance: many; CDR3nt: TGTGCCAGCAATGAACAGGGCTACGAGCAGTACTTC; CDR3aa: CASNEQGYEQYF
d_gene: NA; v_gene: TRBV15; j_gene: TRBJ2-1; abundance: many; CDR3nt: TGTGCCACCAGCAGAAGGCAGGGCGACGAGCAGTTCTTC; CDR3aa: CATSRRQGDEQFF
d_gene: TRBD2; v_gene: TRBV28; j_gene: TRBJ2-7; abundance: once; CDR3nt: TGTGCCAGCAGTTCCACCACTAGCGGAAGCTACGAGAAGTACTTC; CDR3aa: CASSSTTSGSYEKYF
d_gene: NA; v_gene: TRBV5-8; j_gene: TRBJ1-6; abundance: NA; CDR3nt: TGTGCCAGCAGCTTGGTACAGAAATTAAATTCACCCCTCCACTTT; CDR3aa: CASSLVQKLNSPLHF
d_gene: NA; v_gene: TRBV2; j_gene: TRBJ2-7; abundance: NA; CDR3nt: TGTGCCAGCAGCCACGACAGGTCCTACGAGCAGTACTTC; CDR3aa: CASSHDRSYEQYF
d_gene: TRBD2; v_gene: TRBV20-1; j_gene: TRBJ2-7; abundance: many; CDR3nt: TGCAGTGCTTTAGCGGGGAGCTCCTACGAGCAGTACTTC; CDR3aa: CSALAGSSYEQYF
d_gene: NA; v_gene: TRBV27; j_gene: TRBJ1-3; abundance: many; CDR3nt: TGTGCCAGCAGTTTAAAGGGTTGGATAATGAATGTCGGAAACACCATATATTTT; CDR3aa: CASSLKGWIMNVGNTIYF
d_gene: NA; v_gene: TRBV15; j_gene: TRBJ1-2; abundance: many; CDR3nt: TGTGCCACCAGCAGAGATTCCTCCACGGGATATGAAAAAGAAGGCTACACCTTC; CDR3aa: CATSRDSSTGYEKEGYTF
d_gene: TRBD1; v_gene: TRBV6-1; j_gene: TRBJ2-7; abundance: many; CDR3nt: TGTGCCATCGGACAGGGCCACTACGAGCAGTACTTC; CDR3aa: CAIGQGHYEQYF
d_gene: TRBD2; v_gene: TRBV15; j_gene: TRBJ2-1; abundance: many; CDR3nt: TGTGCCACAGACCCTAGCGGGAGGATGAATGAGCAGTTCTTC; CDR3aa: CATDPSGRMNEQFF
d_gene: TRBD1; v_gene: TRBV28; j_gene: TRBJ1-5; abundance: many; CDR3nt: TGTGCCAGTTTGACACAGGGGGCCGGTCAGCCCCAGCATTTT; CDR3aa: CASLTQGAGQPQHF
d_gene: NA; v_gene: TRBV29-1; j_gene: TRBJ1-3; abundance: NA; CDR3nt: TGCAGCGTGAGGGATGGAAACACCATATATTTT; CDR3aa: CSVRDGNTIYF
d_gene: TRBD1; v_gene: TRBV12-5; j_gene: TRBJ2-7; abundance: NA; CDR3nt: TGTGCTAGTGGTTCAGAGCCCGGGACAGGGCAGTACTTC; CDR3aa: CASGSEPGTGQYF
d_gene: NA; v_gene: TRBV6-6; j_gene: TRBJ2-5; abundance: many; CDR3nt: TGTGCCAGCAGTTACTCCAGACAGCAAGAGACCCAGTACTTC; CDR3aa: CASSYSRQQETQYF